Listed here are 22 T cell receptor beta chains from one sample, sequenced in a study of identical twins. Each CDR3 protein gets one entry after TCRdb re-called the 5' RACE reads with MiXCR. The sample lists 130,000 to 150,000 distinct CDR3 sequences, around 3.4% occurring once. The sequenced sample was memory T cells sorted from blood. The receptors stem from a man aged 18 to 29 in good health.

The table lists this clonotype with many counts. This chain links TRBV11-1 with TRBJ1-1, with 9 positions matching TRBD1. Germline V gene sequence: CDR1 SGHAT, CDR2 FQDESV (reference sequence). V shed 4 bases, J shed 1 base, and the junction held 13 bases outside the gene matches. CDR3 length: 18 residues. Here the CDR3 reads CASSSTRDRGGKNTEAFF. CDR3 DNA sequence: TGTGCCAGCAGCTCTACACGCGACAGGGGGGGAAAGAACACTGAAGCTTTCTTT. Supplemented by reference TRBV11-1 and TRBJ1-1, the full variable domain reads EAEVAQSPRYKITEKSQAVAFWCDPISGHATLYWYRQILGQGPELLVQFQDESVVDDSQLPKDRFSAERLKGVDSTLKIQPAELGDSAMYLCASSSTRDRGGKNTEAFFGQGTRLTVV.

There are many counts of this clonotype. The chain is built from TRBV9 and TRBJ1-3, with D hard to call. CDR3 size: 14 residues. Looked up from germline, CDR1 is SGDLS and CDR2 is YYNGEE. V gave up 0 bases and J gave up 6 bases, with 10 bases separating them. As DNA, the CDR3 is TGTGCCAGCAGCGTAGCTACCTCACAAAACACCATATATTTT. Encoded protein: CASSVATSQNTIYF. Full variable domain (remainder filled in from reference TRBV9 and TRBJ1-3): DSGVTQTPKHLITATGQRVTLRCSPRSGDLSVYWYQQSLDQGLQFLIQYYNGEERAKGNILERFSAQQFPDLHSELNLSSLELGDSALYFCASSVATSQNTIYFGEGSWLTVV.

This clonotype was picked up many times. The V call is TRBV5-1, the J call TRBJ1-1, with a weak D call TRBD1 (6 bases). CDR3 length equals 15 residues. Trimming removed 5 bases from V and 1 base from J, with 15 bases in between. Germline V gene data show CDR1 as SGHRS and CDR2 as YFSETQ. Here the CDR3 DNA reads TGCGCCAGCAGTTCAGGGGAAGGTAGGAACACTGAAGCTTTCTTT. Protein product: CASSSGEGRNTEAFF.

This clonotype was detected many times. The CDR3 here is CSVEEGQEKQYF. The CDR3 coding sequence is TGCAGCGTTGAGGAGGGACAGGAAAAGCAGTACTTC. The rearrangement joins TRBV29-1 to TRBJ2-7; 8 nucleotides match TRBD1. There are 12 residues in the CDR3. CDR1 is SQVTM, CDR2 ANQGSEA, per germline. Trimming took 3 bases from V and 8 from J; bases not matched to a gene: 6.

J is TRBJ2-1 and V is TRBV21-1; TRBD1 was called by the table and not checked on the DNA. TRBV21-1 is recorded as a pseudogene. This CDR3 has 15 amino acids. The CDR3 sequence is CASSNRPDGDNEQFF. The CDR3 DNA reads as TGTGCCAGCAGCAATCGCCCCGATGGGGACAATGAGCAGTTCTTC.

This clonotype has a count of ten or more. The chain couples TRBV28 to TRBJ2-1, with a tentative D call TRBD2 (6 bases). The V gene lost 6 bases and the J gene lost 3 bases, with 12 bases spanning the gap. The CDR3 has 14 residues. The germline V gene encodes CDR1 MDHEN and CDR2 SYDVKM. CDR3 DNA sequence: TGTGCCAGCAGCCCTAGCGCCATCTACAATGAGCAGTTCTTC. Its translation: CASSPSAIYNEQFF.

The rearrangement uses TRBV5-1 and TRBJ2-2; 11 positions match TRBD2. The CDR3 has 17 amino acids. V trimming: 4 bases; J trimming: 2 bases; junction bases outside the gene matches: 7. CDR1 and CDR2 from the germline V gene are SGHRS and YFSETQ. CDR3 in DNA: TGCGCCAGCAGCCCCGAGACTAGCGGGACCAACACCGGGGAGCTGTTTTTT. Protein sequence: CASSPETSGTNTGELFF.

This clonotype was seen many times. The CDR3 is CSVQGGLHEQYF. CDR3 nucleotide sequence: TGCAGCGTTCAAGGGGGGCTCCACGAGCAGTACTTC. The chain is built from TRBV29-1 and TRBJ2-7, with D possibly called TRBD1 or TRBD2 (6 bases each). The CDR3 totals 12 residues. Trimming left V 5 bases short and J 5 bases short, with 13 bases between. Germline V gene sequence: CDR1 SQVTM, CDR2 ANQGSEA.

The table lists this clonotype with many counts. The CDR3 region is CASSFWLITDTQYF. Here the CDR3 DNA reads TGTGCCAGCAGCTTTTGGCTCATCACAGATACGCAGTATTTT. The rearrangement uses TRBV7-9 and TRBJ2-3; D uncertain. The V end was cut by 3 bases, the J end by 2 bases, with 9 bases between. The CDR3 covers 14 residues. In germline, CDR1 is SEHNR, CDR2 FQNEAQ (reference sequence).

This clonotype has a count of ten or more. The CDR3 nucleotides are TGTGCCAGCAGCCAGGGGAGGGGGATCACTGGGGCCAACGTCCTGACTTTC. As protein: CASSQGRGITGANVLTF. The chain has TRBV4-2 and TRBJ2-6; weak D call: TRBD2 (7 bases). Germline CDR1 and CDR2: LGHNA and YNFKEQ. Trimming shortened V by 3 bases and J by 2 bases, and 14 bases separated the two germline ends. The CDR3 covers 17 residues.

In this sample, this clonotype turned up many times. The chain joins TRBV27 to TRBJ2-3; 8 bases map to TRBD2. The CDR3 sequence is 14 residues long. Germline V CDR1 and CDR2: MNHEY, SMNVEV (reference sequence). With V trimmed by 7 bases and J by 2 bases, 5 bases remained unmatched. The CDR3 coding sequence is TGTGCCAGCACACCAGCGGGAGCCACAGATACGCAGTATTTT. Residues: CASTPAGATDTQYF.

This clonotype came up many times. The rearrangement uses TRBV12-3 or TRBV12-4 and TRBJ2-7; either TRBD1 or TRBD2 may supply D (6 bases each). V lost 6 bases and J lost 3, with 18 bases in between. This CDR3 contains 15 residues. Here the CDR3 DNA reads TGTGCCAGCAGGACCGGCGGGACACACTTCTACGAGCAGTACTTC. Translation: CASRTGGTHFYEQYF.

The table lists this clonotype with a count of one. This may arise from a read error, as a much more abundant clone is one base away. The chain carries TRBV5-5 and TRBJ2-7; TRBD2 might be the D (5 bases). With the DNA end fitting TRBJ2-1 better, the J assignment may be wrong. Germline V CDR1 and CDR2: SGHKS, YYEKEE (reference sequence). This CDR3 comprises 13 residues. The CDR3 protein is CASSPVGETEQFF. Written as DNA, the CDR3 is TGTGCCAGCAGCCCGGTCGGGGAGACCGAGCAGTTCTTC.

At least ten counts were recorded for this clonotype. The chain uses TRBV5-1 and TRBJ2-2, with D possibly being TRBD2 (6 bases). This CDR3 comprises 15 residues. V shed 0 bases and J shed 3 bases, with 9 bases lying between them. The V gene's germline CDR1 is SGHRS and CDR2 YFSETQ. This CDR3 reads CASSLAGADTGELFF. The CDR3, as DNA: TGCGCCAGCAGCTTGGCGGGAGCGGACACCGGGGAGCTGTTTTTT. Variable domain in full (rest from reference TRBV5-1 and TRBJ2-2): KAGVTQTPRYLIKTRGQQVTLSCSPISGHRSVSWYQQTPGQGLQFLFEYFSETQRNKGNFPGRFSGRQFSNSRSEMNVSTLELGDSALYLCASSLAGADTGELFFGEGSRLTVL.

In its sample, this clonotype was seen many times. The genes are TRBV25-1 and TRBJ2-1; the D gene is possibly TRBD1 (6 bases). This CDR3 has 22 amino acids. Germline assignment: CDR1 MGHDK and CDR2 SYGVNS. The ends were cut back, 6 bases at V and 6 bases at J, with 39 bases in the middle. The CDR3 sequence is CASSPIKQGSPKLGGRVNEQFF. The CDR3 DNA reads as TGTGCCAGCAGCCCCATTAAACAAGGGTCACCCAAATTAGGGGGTCGCGTCAATGAGCAGTTCTTC.

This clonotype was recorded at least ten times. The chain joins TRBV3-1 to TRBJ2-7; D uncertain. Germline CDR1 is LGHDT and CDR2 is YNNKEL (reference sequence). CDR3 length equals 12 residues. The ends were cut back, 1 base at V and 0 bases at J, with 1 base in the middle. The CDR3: CASSQASYEQYF. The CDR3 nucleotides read TGTGCCAGCAGCCAAGCCTCCTACGAGCAGTACTTC.

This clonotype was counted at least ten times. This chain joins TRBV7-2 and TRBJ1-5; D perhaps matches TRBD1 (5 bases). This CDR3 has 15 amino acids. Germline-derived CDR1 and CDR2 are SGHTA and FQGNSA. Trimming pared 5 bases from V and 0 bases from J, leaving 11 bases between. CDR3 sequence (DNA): TGTGCCAGCAGCCCGGGACCTTATAGCAATCAGCCCCAGCATTTT. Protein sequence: CASSPGPYSNQPQHF. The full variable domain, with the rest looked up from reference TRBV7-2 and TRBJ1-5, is GAGVSQSPSNKVTEKGKDVELRCDPISGHTALYWYRQSLGQGLEFLIYFQGNSAPDKSGLPSDRFSAERTGGSVSTLTIQRTQQEDSAVYLCASSPGPYSNQPQHFGDGTRLSIL.

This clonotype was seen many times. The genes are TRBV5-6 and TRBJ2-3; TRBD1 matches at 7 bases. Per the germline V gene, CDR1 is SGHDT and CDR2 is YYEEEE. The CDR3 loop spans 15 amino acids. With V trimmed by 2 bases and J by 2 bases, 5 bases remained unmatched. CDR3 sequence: CASSLGTEDTDTQYF. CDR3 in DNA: TGTGCCAGCAGCTTAGGGACAGAGGACACAGATACGCAGTATTTT.

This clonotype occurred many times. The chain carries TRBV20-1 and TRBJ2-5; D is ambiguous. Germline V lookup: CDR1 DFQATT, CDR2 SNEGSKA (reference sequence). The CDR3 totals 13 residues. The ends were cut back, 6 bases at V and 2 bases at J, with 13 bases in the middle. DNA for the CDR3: TGCAGTGCCCAAAAGACTGAGCAAGAGACCCAGTACTTC. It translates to CSAQKTEQETQYF.

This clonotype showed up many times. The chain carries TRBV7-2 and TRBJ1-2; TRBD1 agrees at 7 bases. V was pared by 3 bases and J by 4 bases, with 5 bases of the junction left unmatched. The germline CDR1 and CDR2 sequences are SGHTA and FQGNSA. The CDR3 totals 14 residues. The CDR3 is CASSLGTAVYGYTF. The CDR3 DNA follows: TGTGCCAGCAGCTTGGGGACAGCCGTCTATGGCTACACCTTC. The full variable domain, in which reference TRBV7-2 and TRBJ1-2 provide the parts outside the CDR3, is GAGVSQSPSNKVTEKGKDVELRCDPISGHTALYWYRQSLGQGLEFLIYFQGNSAPDKSGLPSDRFSAERTGGSVSTLTIQRTQQEDSAVYLCASSLGTAVYGYTFGSGTRLTVV.

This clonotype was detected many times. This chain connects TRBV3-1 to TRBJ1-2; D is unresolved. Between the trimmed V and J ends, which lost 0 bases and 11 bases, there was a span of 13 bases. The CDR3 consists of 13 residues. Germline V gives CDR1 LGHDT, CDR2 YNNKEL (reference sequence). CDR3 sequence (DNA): TGTGCCAGCAGCCAAGAGATGAGGATCGGATACACCTTC. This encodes CASSQEMRIGYTF.

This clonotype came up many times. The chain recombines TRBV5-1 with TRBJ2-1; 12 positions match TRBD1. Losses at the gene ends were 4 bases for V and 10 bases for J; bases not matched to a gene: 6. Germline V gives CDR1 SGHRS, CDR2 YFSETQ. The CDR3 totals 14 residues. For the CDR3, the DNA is TGCGCCAGCAGCAAAGGGACAGGGGGCTGGGAGCAGTTCTTC. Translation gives CASSKGTGGWEQFF.